The 16 T cell receptor beta chains below were found in one sample sequenced in a study of regulatory T cells in long-lasting Graves disease. The time point denotes: persistent/refractory GD, antithyroid drugs over 5 years with positive TRAb. Construction of the TCR library relied on RNA isolated from PBMCs. Arm-PCR of CDR3 regions and iRepertoire HTBI primers were the basis on which TCR beta libraries were built. MiXCR, applied by TCRdb to the multiplex PCR reads, yields one record per CDR3 protein. The table records hundreds of thousands of distinct CDR3 sequences, 20% to 25% of them present only once. The source material was peripheral blood mononuclear cells (PBMCs), sampled when the disease was refractory, from a patient treated with antithyroid drugs. The receptor source for this set is a female donor with Graves disease.

This clonotype was seen a handful of times. This chain links TRBV28 with TRBJ1-3; TRBD1 aligns across 8 bases. The CDR3 is 16 residues long. The germline V gene has CDR1 MDHEN and CDR2 SYDVKM. Trimming cost V 4 bases and J 0 bases; bases outside gene matches: 5. The CDR3 bases are TGTGCCAGCAGTTGGACTGGGACAGGCTCTGGAAACACCATATATTTT. Its translation: CASSWTGTGSGNTIYF.

Only a few counts were recorded for this clonotype. The chain links TRBV20-1 to TRBJ1-5, with 7 bases matching TRBD1. There are 18 residues in the CDR3. Germline CDR1 is DFQATT and CDR2 is SNEGSKA (reference sequence). With V trimmed by 0 bases and J by 0 bases, 11 bases remained unmatched. CDR3 coding DNA: TGCAGTGCTAGAGAAAATAGGGGGCCAGGGGATAGCAATCAGCCCCAGCATTTT. Its translation is CSARENRGPGDSNQPQHF.

This clonotype was picked up many times. The chain combines TRBV28 with TRBJ2-7, with a possible D match to TRBD1 (6 bases). The CDR3 is 12 residues long. Between the trimmed V and J ends, which lost 5 bases and 6 bases, there was a span of 11 bases. Germline V gene lookup returns CDR1 MDHEN and CDR2 SYDVKM. This chain's CDR3 is CASSPYRAEQYF. The CDR3 nucleotides read TGTGCCAGCAGTCCTTACAGGGCCGAGCAGTACTTC. The variable domain in full, completed from reference TRBV28 and TRBJ2-7, reads DVKVTQSSRYLVKRTGEKVFLECVQDMDHENMFWYRQDPGLGLRLIYFSYDVKMKEKGDIPEGYSVSREKKERFSLILESASTNQTSMYLCASSPYRAEQYFGPGTRLTVT.

The chain carries TRBV7-8 and TRBJ2-7, with 8 bases identical to TRBD1. The germline gives CDR1 SGHVS, CDR2 FQNEAQ. V lost 5 bases, J lost 9 bases, and 15 bases stayed unmatched. CDR3 length equals 15 residues. CDR3 residues: CASSTGRTGLIVQYF. The DNA of the CDR3 is TGTGCCAGCAGCACCGGTCGGACAGGGTTAATAGTGCAGTACTTC.

The V call is TRBV6-1, the J call TRBJ2-7, with 8 nucleotides matching TRBD2. This CDR3 has 14 amino acids. V dropped 6 bases and J dropped 3; count of bases not matched to a gene: 7. Germline assignment: CDR1 MNHNS and CDR2 SASEGT. CDR3 sequence: CASSREGRIYEQYF. CDR3 in DNA: TGTGCCAGCAGCCGGGAGGGACGGATCTACGAGCAGTACTTC.

In this sample, this clonotype turned up many times. The chain has TRBV2 and TRBJ2-7; D not resolved. The CDR3 length is 13 residues. Looked up from germline, CDR1 is SNHLY and CDR2 is FYNNEI. The ends were cut back, 0 bases at V and 6 bases at J, with 9 bases in the middle. The CDR3 coding sequence is TGTGCCAGCAGTGAAGCGGGAATCGGCGAGCAGTACTTC. Its translation: CASSEAGIGEQYF.

This clonotype occurred many times. V usage is TRBV6-1 and J usage is TRBJ2-5; D is unresolved. The CDR3 runs to 12 residues. V was trimmed by 6 bases and J by 3 bases, leaving 8 bases between them. CDR1 is MNHNS, CDR2 SASEGT, per germline. In nucleotides, the CDR3 is TGTGCCAGCAGCTTCCTCAAAGAGACCCAGTACTTC. Amino acid sequence: CASSFLKETQYF.

Regarding this clonotype: The CDR3 does not close with the conserved phenylalanine or tryptophan, likely indicating a read error. This chain joins TRBV28 and TRBJ1-3; weak D call: TRBD1 (5 bases). Between the trimmed V and J ends, which lost 7 bases and 0 bases, there was a span of 16 bases. Germline V gene lookup returns CDR1 MDHEN and CDR2 SYDVKM. The CDR3 has 16 amino acids. This chain's CDR3 is CASNTPGGYSGNTIYL. CDR3 in DNA: TGTGCCAGCAACACCCCTGGGGGGTACTCTGGAAACACCATATATCTT.

This clonotype was counted between two and nine times. The V gene is TRBV24-1, the J gene TRBJ2-2, with D possibly being TRBD1 (6 bases). With 4 bases removed from V and 6 bases from J, the gap between germline ends came to 8 bases. The length of the CDR3 is 13 residues. CDR1 KGHDR and CDR2 SFDVKD come from the germline V gene. The CDR3 DNA sequence: TGTGCCACCAGTGAGGGACATCCCGGGGAGCTGTTTTTT. It encodes CATSEGHPGELFF.

This clonotype was observed at least ten times. The chain recombines TRBV12-5 with TRBJ1-5; D call uncertain. Trimming removed 4 bases at V and 4 bases at J, with 8 bases between. Germline CDR1 and CDR2: LGHNT and FRNRAP. CDR3 length: 13 residues. Here the CDR3 DNA reads TGTGCTAGTGGTTATTACGCGAATCAGCCCCAGCATTTT. Translating it yields CASGYYANQPQHF.

This clonotype was picked up many times. V is TRBV6-1 and J is TRBJ1-1; D possibly corresponds to TRBD1 (6 bases). Deletions cut 0 bases from V and 1 base from J, with 18 bases between. The CDR3 is made up of 18 amino acids. Germline V gene data show CDR1 as MNHNS and CDR2 as SASEGT. The CDR3 DNA is TGTGCCAGCAGTGAAGCGAGACATACAGGGTTCGGGAACACTGAAGCTTTCTTT. Amino acids: CASSEARHTGFGNTEAFF.

This clonotype has more than one count but fewer than ten. This may be a read error: a much more frequent sequence differs by one nucleotide. The chain recombines TRBV28 with TRBJ2-5, with 8 positions matching TRBD1. Germline loops: CDR1 MDHEN, CDR2 SYDVKM. V lost 5 bases and J lost 1; bases outside the gene matches: 12. The CDR3 runs to 17 residues. The CDR3, as DNA: TGTGCCAGCAGTCGCCCCGGGACAGGCCTTCCCCAAGAGACCCAGTACTTC. Translation gives CASSRPGTGLPQETQYF.

This chain links TRBV28 with TRBJ2-1; D uncertain. Looked up from germline, CDR1 is MDHEN and CDR2 is SYDVKM. V shed 6 bases and J shed 3 bases, with 12 bases lying between them. The CDR3 is 14 amino acids. The CDR3 loop is CASRTRTSYNEQFF. CDR3 bases: TGTGCCAGCAGGACCAGGACGAGCTACAATGAGCAGTTCTTC.

CDR3 DNA sequence: TGTGCCAGCAGTTACCCTCCGGGACTGAACAATCAGCCCCAGCATTTT. As protein: CASSYPPGLNNQPQHF. V and J are TRBV6-5 and TRBJ1-5, with D possibly matching TRBD1 (5 bases). This CDR3 comprises 16 residues. With 2 bases removed from V and 3 bases from J, the gap between germline ends came to 14 bases. The germline gives CDR1 MNHEY, CDR2 SVGAGI.

This clonotype was recorded many times. J is TRBJ1-3 and V is TRBV6-1; TRBD1 agrees at 9 bases. The germline gives CDR1 MNHNS, CDR2 SASEGT. The CDR3 is 14 residues long. The J segment lost 3 bases and the V segment lost 5 bases, leaving 2 bases of the junction unmatched. This CDR3 reads CASSRDRVGNTIYF. The CDR3 DNA reads as TGTGCCAGCAGTCGGGACAGGGTTGGAAACACCATATATTTT.

This clonotype has ten or more counts. The chain couples TRBV6-9 to TRBJ1-6, with D possibly being TRBD1 (6 bases). The CDR3 has 15 residues. Germline V gives CDR1 MNHGY, CDR2 SVAAGI. V was cut by 3 bases and J by 7 bases, with 13 bases left in between. In DNA, the CDR3 is TGTGCCAGCAGTTACTCAGGGACAACGAATTCACCCCTCCACTTT. Protein product: CASSYSGTTNSPLHF.